A selection of T cell receptor beta chains follows, all from one sample in a study of blood T cell repertoires in COVID-19. Using immunoSEQ multiplex PCR, the repertoire was profiled, and TCRdb retains in-frame clones only, with some absent. This table has just under 60,000 clones, roughly 80% appearing once. Sequencing used peripheral blood. These TCRs come from a human donor in a cohort sampled during active COVID-19. Each CDR3 is given with its conserved first and last residue. The D gene is left open where the match is weak. Clone size is stated in some rows and not others, as once, few, many or a class when expanded.

TRBJ2-3,.,TRBD1,TRBV5-6,CASNRGDRGYDGTQYF,TGTGCCAGCAACAGGGGGGACAGGGGCTATGATGGTACGCAGTATTTT
TRBJ1-2,.,TRBD1,TRBV6-4,CASSWTGEGDGYTF,TGTGCCAGCAGTTGGACAGGGGAAGGCGATGGCTACACCTTC
TRBJ2-2,.,TRBD1,TRBV30,CAWRPLDRVTGELFF,TGTGCCTGGAGACCCTTGGACAGGGTTACCGGGGAGCTGTTTTTT
TRBJ2-5,.,TRBD1,TRBV10-1,CASSRYRGNRETQYF,TGCGCCAGCAGCCGGTACAGGGGGAACCGGGAGACCCAGTACTTC
TRBJ2-1,.,TRBD2,TRBV27,CASSLRLAGNNEQFF,TGTGCCAGCAGTTTAAGACTAGCGGGGAACAATGAGCAGTTCTTC
TRBJ2-5,.,TRBD2,TRBV7-3,CASSLKAGVGETQYF,TGTGCCAGCAGCTTAAAGGCGGGAGTAGGAGAGACCCAGTACTTC
TRBJ1-5,few,.,TRBV5-6,CASSPTGGNQPQHF,TGTGCCAGCAGCCCCACGGGAGGCAATCAGCCCCAGCATTTT
TRBJ2-3,few,.,TRBV28,CASERQSSSTDTQYF,TGTGCCAGCGAGAGACAGTCCTCTAGCACAGATACGCAGTATTTT
TRBJ1-4,.,.,TRBV18,CASSPGTLNEKLFF,TGTGCCAGCTCACCCGGGACACTCAATGAAAAACTGTTTTTT
TRBJ2-1,few,TRBD2,TRBV4-2,CASSQESEAGGEQFF,TGTGCCAGCAGCCAAGAGTCAGAAGCGGGGGGTGAGCAGTTCTTC
TRBJ2-7,many,TRBD2,TRBV18,CASSPPGTTYEQYF,TGTGCCAGCTCACCACCGGGGACTACCTACGAGCAGTACTTC
TRBJ2-1,.,.,TRBV7-8,CASSKGDGIYNEQFF,TGTGCCAGCAGCAAAGGCGACGGGATATACAATGAGCAGTTCTTC
TRBJ2-2,.,.,TRBV15,CATSRASATGELFF,TGTGCCACCAGCAGAGCTAGCGCAACGGGGGAGCTGTTTTTT
TRBJ2-1,.,.,TRBV5-4,CASSLTRLPSYNEQFF,TGTGCCAGCAGCCTCACCCGACTACCCTCCTACAATGAGCAGTTCTTC
TRBJ1-4,.,TRBD1,TRBV5-1,CASSFQGVGEKLFF,TGCGCCAGCAGCTTTCAGGGGGTCGGTGAAAAACTGTTTTTT
TRBJ2-2,.,TRBD2,TRBV5-1,CASWGLAGNTGELFF,TGCGCCAGCTGGGGACTAGCGGGAAACACCGGGGAGCTGTTTTTT
TRBJ1-4,.,TRBD1,TRBV29-1,CSVQTGGVGEKLFF,TGCAGCGTTCAAACAGGGGGAGTAGGAGAAAAACTGTTTTTT
TRBJ2-7,.,TRBD2,TRBV28,CASSPHGTSGIYEQYF,TGTGCCAGCAGTCCACACGGGACTAGCGGCATCTACGAGCAGTACTTC
TRBJ1-2,.,.,TRBV15,CATSRDPNQGYGYTF,TGTGCCACCAGCAGAGATCCAAACCAGGGCTATGGCTACACCTTC
TRBJ2-1,.,TRBD2,TRBV27,CASSFVRGGEQFF,TGTGCCAGCAGTTTTGTCCGCGGGGGTGAGCAGTTCTTC
TRBJ2-5,.,TRBD1,TRBV7-2,CASSLERTGQYQETQYF,TGTGCCAGCAGCTTAGAGCGGACAGGACAGTACCAAGAGACCCAGTACTTC
TRBJ2-1,.,.,TRBV19,CASSTLRGGSYNEQFF,TGTGCCAGTAGTACCCTAAGGGGGGGCTCCTACAATGAGCAGTTCTTC
TRBJ2-3,.,.,TRBV28,CASSFGSTQYF,TGTGCCAGCAGTTTTGGTAGTACGCAGTATTTT
TRBJ1-1,.,.,TRBV7-2,CASTADRRTEAFF,TGTGCCAGCACCGCAGACAGGCGCACTGAAGCTTTCTTT
TRBJ1-1,.,TRBD1,TRBV19,CASSRPGTGSTEAFF,TGTGCCAGTAGTAGGCCCGGGACAGGCTCCACTGAAGCTTTCTTT
TRBJ2-1,.,TRBD2,TRBV7-3,CASSSYSRTSGSGEQFF,TGTGCCAGCAGCTCCTACTCCCGGACTAGCGGGAGTGGTGAGCAGTTCTTC
TRBJ2-5,.,TRBD2,TRBV7-9,CASSPSGSRETQYF,TGTGCCAGCAGCCCGAGCGGGAGCCGGGAGACCCAGTACTTC
TRBJ2-3,.,TRBD1,TRBV7-8,CASSLRQGGTDTQYF,TGTGCCAGCAGCCTGAGACAGGGGGGCACAGATACGCAGTATTTT
TRBJ2-1,.,TRBD2,TRBV30,CAWSLGGIEQFF,TGTGCCTGGAGTCTGGGAGGGATTGAGCAGTTCTTC
TRBJ2-7,.,.,TRBV9,CASSVAPSYEQYF,TGTGCCAGCAGCGTAGCCCCCAGCTACGAGCAGTACTTC
TRBJ2-7,.,.,TRBV6-6,CASRFDPRGEQYF,TGTGCCAGCAGATTCGACCCCCGGGGGGAGCAGTACTTC
TRBJ1-2,.,TRBD1,TRBV4-3,CASSQGPETGNIGGYTF,TGCGCCAGCAGCCAAGGGCCCGAGACAGGGAACATTGGTGGCTACACCTTC
TRBJ2-3,once,.,TRBV19,CASSIGSSGPATTDTQYF,TGTGCCAGTAGTATAGGATCGTCAGGCCCTGCTACCACAGATACGCAGTATTTT